This is a list of T cell receptor beta chains from one sample in a study of molecular identifiers for immune sequencing clone quantification. TCRdb ran MiXCR on the PCR reads and lists one entry per CDR3 protein. The table has roughly 86,000 distinct CDR3 sequences, 15% to 20% seen once. The sequenced material came from naive CD8+ T cells from blood, with Jurkat cell RNA spiked in. These receptor sequences come from a human donor in good health. Some libraries in this study had Jurkat cell RNA spiked in. Each CDR3 is given with its conserved first and last residue. Fields, in order: clone size, D gene, V gene, J gene, CDR3 protein, CDR3 DNA. The D gene is left open where the match is weak. Clone sizes are given selectively: once, few, many, or a class where the clone is expanded.

>many|NA|TRBV7-6|TRBJ2-5
CASSLVEETQYF
TGTGCCAGCAGCTTAGTCGAAGAGACCCAGTACTTC
>few|TRBD1|TRBV11-2|TRBJ2-7
CASSLRQGRIGNEQYF
TGTGCCAGCAGCCTCCGACAGGGAAGGATTGGTAACGAGCAGTACTTC
>NA|NA|TRBV30|TRBJ2-5
CAWGPRTVQETQHF
TGTGCCTGGGGGCCCCGGACAGTTCAAGAGACCCAGCACTTC
>many|NA|TRBV2|TRBJ2-7
CAGGDSGEQYF
TGTGCCGGAGGAGACAGTGGCGAGCAGTACTTC
>few|TRBD2|TRBV3-1|TRBJ2-3
CASSQQKSSGRSADTQYF
TGTGCCAGCAGCCAACAAAAATCTAGCGGGAGGTCCGCAGATACGCAGTATTTT
>many|TRBD1|TRBV12-3/TRBV12-4|TRBJ2-7
CASSLGAGGSYEQYF
TGTGCCAGCAGCCTAGGGGCAGGGGGCAGTTACGAGCAGTACTTC
>many|NA|TRBV12-3/TRBV12-4|TRBJ1-1
CASGSRVEAFF
TGTGCCAGCGGGAGTCGGGTCGAAGCTTTCTTT
>few|NA|TRBV20-1|TRBJ2-1
CSAREGRASSYNEQFF
TGCAGTGCTAGGGAGGGGCGGGCGAGCTCCTACAATGAGCAGTTCTTC
>NA|NA|TRBV5-3|TRBJ1-1
CASGFPGTEAFF
TGTGCCAGCGGCTTCCCAGGCACTGAAGCTTTCTTT
>few|TRBD1|TRBV19|TRBJ2-7
CASGIGQGMSYEQYF
TGTGCCAGTGGTATCGGACAGGGGATGTCCTACGAGCAGTACTTC
>many|TRBD1|TRBV20-1|TRBJ1-2
CSAQGTEANYGYTF
TGCAGTGCGCAAGGGACAGAAGCTAACTATGGCTACACCTTC
>many|TRBD1|TRBV27|TRBJ2-5
CASSLDRGRETQYF
TGTGCCAGCAGCCTAGACAGGGGTCGAGAGACCCAGTACTTC
>many|NA|TRBV5-1|TRBJ1-1
CASSLKAGDTEAFF
TGCGCCAGCAGCTTGAAAGCAGGGGACACTGAAGCTTTCTTT
>many|TRBD2|TRBV20-1|TRBJ2-1
CSARDIGLAGVTYNEQFF
TGCAGTGCTAGAGATATAGGACTAGCGGGAGTAACCTACAATGAGCAGTTCTTC
>NA|TRBD2|TRBV27|TRBJ2-1
CASSPFGGVGYNEQFF
TGTGCCAGCAGTCCCTTCGGGGGGGTTGGGTACAATGAGCAGTTCTTC
>many|TRBD1|TRBV4-3|TRBJ2-2
CASSQEGDRVAGELFF
TGCGCCAGCAGCCAAGAGGGCGACAGGGTGGCCGGGGAGCTGTTTTTT
>many|NA|TRBV12-3/TRBV12-4|TRBJ2-2
CASSLYVAGELFF
TGTGCCAGCAGTTTATATGTCGCCGGGGAGCTGTTTTTT
>many|NA|TRBV3-1|TRBJ2-3
CASSQTLDTQYF
TGTGCCAGCAGCCAGACCTTGGATACGCAGTATTTT
>NA|NA|TRBV4-3|TRBJ2-7
CASSQDLGRYEQYF
TGCGCCAGCAGCCAAGATCTGGGTCGGTACGAGCAGTACTTC
>many|TRBD1|TRBV7-2|TRBJ2-7
CASSLGRGLGAYEQYF
TGTGCCAGCAGCTTAGGAAGGGGGCTAGGGGCTTACGAGCAGTACTTC
>NA|NA|TRBV2|TRBJ1-1
CASSVMGGTEAFF
TGTGCCAGCAGTGTGATGGGGGGAACTGAAGCTTTCTTT
>many|TRBD1|TRBV4-1|TRBJ2-7
CATARTGGYEQYF
TGCGCCACCGCGAGGACAGGAGGCTACGAGCAGTACTTC
>many|NA|TRBV9|TRBJ2-5
CASSVVPGSRETQYF
TGTGCCAGCAGCGTAGTTCCAGGGTCGCGGGAGACCCAGTACTTC
>many|NA|TRBV4-3|TRBJ1-4
CASSQDLSNEKLFF
TGCGCCAGCAGCCAAGATTTGTCGAATGAAAAACTGTTTTTT
>many|NA|TRBV3-1|TRBJ2-7
CASSPPWGLAVYEQYF
TGTGCCAGCAGCCCCCCTTGGGGGCTAGCTGTCTACGAGCAGTACTTC
>many|NA|TRBV27|TRBJ1-5
CASSSGPPRGNQPQHF
TGTGCCAGCAGTTCAGGACCACCTCGGGGCAATCAGCCCCAGCATTTT
>many|TRBD2|TRBV2|TRBJ2-1
CASSGGLAGAREQFF
TGTGCCAGCAGCGGGGGACTAGCGGGAGCTCGTGAGCAGTTCTTC
>many|NA|TRBV30|TRBJ2-7
CACKFAYEQYF
TGTGCCTGCAAGTTTGCCTACGAGCAGTACTTC
>many|NA|TRBV3-1|TRBJ2-7
CASSQEVNTATLYEQYF
TGTGCCAGCAGCCAAGAAGTGAACACCGCAACCCTCTACGAGCAGTACTTC
>many|TRBD1|TRBV29-1|TRBJ2-5
CSVGGTGKIKETQYF
TGCAGCGTTGGGGGGACAGGGAAGATTAAAGAGACCCAGTACTTC
>many|NA|TRBV11-2|TRBJ2-1
CASRPGWRDGIEQFF
TGTGCCAGCAGACCGGGGTGGAGGGATGGTATTGAGCAGTTCTTC
>NA|NA|TRBV20-1|TRBJ2-5
CSASPSGQETQYF
TGCAGTGCTAGCCCGTCGGGCCAAGAGACCCAGTACTTC
>many|NA|TRBV4-3|TRBJ2-5
CASSQDRAASQETQYF
TGCGCCAGCAGCCAAGATCGGGCAGCCTCCCAAGAGACCCAGTACTTC
>many|TRBD1|TRBV12-3/TRBV12-4|TRBJ1-1
CASSPTGTGGTEAFF
TGTGCCAGCAGTCCCACCGGGACAGGGGGAACTGAAGCTTTCTTT
>NA|NA|TRBV7-9|TRBJ2-4
CASSLNYGTSAHSQYF
TGTGCCAGCAGCTTAAATTATGGGACCTCCGCGCACAGTCAGTACTTC
>NA|NA|TRBV14|TRBJ1-3
CASSPPRGSGNTVYF
TGTGCCAGCAGCCCTCCCAGGGGCTCTGGAAACACCGTATATTTT
>many|NA|TRBV7-2|TRBJ2-3
CASSSISYTDTQYF
TGTGCCAGCAGCTCCATATCTTACACAGATACGCAGTATTTT
>many|NA|TRBV7-9|TRBJ1-4
CASSLVESEEKLFF
TGTGCCAGCAGCTTAGTGGAGTCCGAGGAAAAACTGTTTTTT
>many|NA|TRBV20-1|TRBJ2-2
CSVRSGRNTGELFF
TGCAGTGTTCGATCGGGGAGAAACACCGGGGAGCTGTTTTTT
>many|TRBD1|TRBV14|TRBJ1-2
CASSQVVTGNGYTF
TGTGCCAGCAGCCAAGTGGTGACAGGGAATGGCTACACCTTC
>many|NA|TRBV4-3|TRBJ2-6
CASSLGGTRSGANVLTF
TGCGCCAGCAGCCTCGGGGGAACCCGCTCTGGGGCCAACGTCCTGACTTTC
>many|NA|TRBV5-5|TRBJ2-3
CASSLAVAADTQYF
TGTGCCAGCAGCTTGGCCGTGGCCGCCGATACGCAGTATTTT
>many|TRBD1|TRBV3-1|TRBJ2-5
CASSQIPGQLFETQYF
TGTGCCAGCAGCCAGATTCCGGGACAGCTATTCGAGACCCAGTACTTC
>many|NA|TRBV28|TRBJ2-2
CASSFSPTPGYSTGELFF
TGTGCCAGCAGTTTTTCCCCGACACCGGGTTATAGCACCGGGGAGCTGTTTTTT
>many|TRBD1|TRBV11-2|TRBJ2-7
CASSLEVGQGTYEQYF
TGTGCCAGCAGCTTAGAAGTGGGACAGGGCACCTACGAGCAGTACTTC
>many|NA|TRBV7-9|TRBJ2-7
CASAGGLSPYEQYF
TGTGCCAGCGCTGGGGGGCTCTCCCCCTACGAGCAGTACTTC
>many|TRBD1|TRBV4-1|TRBJ1-1
CASSQDRQGAEAFF
TGCGCCAGCAGCCAAGATCGCCAGGGGGCAGAAGCTTTCTTT
>many|TRBD2|TRBV7-3|TRBJ2-5
CASRYSGSETQYF
TGTGCCAGCAGATATAGCGGGAGCGAAACCCAGTACTTC
>many|NA|TRBV24-1|TRBJ2-7
CATGPRTGYEQYF
TGTGCCACCGGCCCTCGGACGGGATACGAGCAGTACTTC
>many|NA|TRBV27|TRBJ1-5
CASSLGVGGNQPQHF
TGTGCCAGCAGTTTAGGGGTGGGGGGCAATCAGCCCCAGCATTTT